The rows below give T cell receptor beta chains drawn from one sample of a study of blood T cell repertoires in COVID-19. Sequencing used immunoSEQ multiplex PCR; TCRdb keeps in-frame clones, though not all of them. The sample records a few hundred thousand clones, just under 90% being singletons. Sequencing was carried out using peripheral blood. These receptors all come from a man aged 55 to 70 who had recovered from COVID-19. Both conserved end residues are part of each CDR3. A D gene is named only where the DNA matches it firmly. For some rows the clone size is stated as once, few or many, or as a class when expanded; others skip it.

TRBV5-1,14,-,TRBJ1-4,-,CASSPTAPNEKLFF,TGCGCCAGCAGCCCGACAGCGCCTAATGAAAAACTGTTTTTT
TRBV19,13,TRBD2,TRBJ2-3,once,CASSRGGADTQYF,TGTGCCAGTAGTAGGGGAGGGGCAGATACGCAGTATTTT
TRBV5-4,16,TRBD2,TRBJ2-7,-,CASSPIDGPSGGEQYF,TGTGCCAGCAGCCCCATAGACGGACCTTCGGGGGGCGAGCAGTACTTC
TRBV3-1/TRBV3-2,12,-,TRBJ2-7,once,CASSPGPYEQYF,TGTGCCAGCAGCCCAGGCCCCTACGAGCAGTACTTC
TRBV7-9,12,-,TRBJ1-1,-,CASSTITVEAFF,TGTGCCAGCAGCACAATAACCGTCGAAGCTTTCTTT
TRBV11-3,20,TRBD1,TRBJ2-7,many,CASSLDPRGQGMRSSYEQYF,TGTGCCAGCAGCTTAGATCCTCGGGGACAGGGGATGCGGTCCTCCTACGAGCAGTACTTC
TRBV25-1,15,TRBD1,TRBJ2-7,-,CASSEWGTGHYEQYF,TGTGCCAGCAGTGAATGGGGGACAGGACACTACGAGCAGTACTTC
TRBV7-9,10,-,TRBJ1-1,-,CASSRSGAFF,TGTGCCAGCAGCCGCTCGGGAGCTTTCTTT
TRBV14,13,-,TRBJ2-5,-,CASSRLAGETQYF,TGTGCCAGCAGCAGGCTAGCTGGAGAGACCCAGTACTTC
TRBV27,14,-,TRBJ1-1,-,CASSSYTGTPLAFF,TGTGCCAGCAGTTCCTATACAGGGACCCCTTTAGCTTTCTTT
TRBV6-5,14,TRBD1,TRBJ2-4,-,CASSSQGDKNIQYF,TGTGCCAGCAGCTCACAGGGGGACAAAAACATTCAGTACTTC
TRBV5-1,20,TRBD1,TRBJ1-2,-,CASSLGPWGQGAQSGYGYTF,TGCGCCAGCAGCTTGGGCCCTTGGGGGCAGGGGGCGCAATCCGGATATGGCTACACCTTC
TRBV6-5,14,TRBD2,TRBJ2-1,-,CASSYPGRGDEQFF,TGTGCCAGCAGTTACCCAGGGCGGGGGGATGAGCAGTTCTTC
TRBV5-1,15,TRBD2,TRBJ2-1,-,CASSRERGDYNEQFF,TGCGCCAGCAGCAGGGAGCGGGGAGATTACAATGAGCAGTTCTTC
TRBV4-3,15,TRBD1,TRBJ1-1,once,CASSQVSGGRTEAFF,TGCGCCAGCAGCCAAGTATCAGGGGGCAGGACTGAAGCTTTCTTT
TRBV7-2,15,TRBD1,TRBJ1-2,-,CASSFGQGGWDGYTF,TGTGCCAGCAGCTTCGGACAGGGGGGATGGGATGGCTACACCTTC
TRBV5-1,14,-,TRBJ2-7,-,CASSLDGGNYEQYF,TGCGCCAGCAGCTTGGACGGCGGGAACTACGAGCAGTACTTC
TRBV3-1/TRBV3-2,16,-,TRBJ2-1,few,CASSRERAPVRDEQFF,TGTGCCAGCAGCCGAGAGAGGGCCCCCGTAAGGGATGAGCAGTTCTTC